This T cell receptor (beta chain) was retrieved from a study of blood T cell repertoires in COVID-19 (TCRdb year 2020). A note on the overall study: Collaborator samples came from the United States, Italy and Spain and covered acute and convalescent phases of COVID-19. The material from the prospective study consisted of cDNA or gDNA derived from T cells, B-cell-depleted T cells, or PBMCs. The dataset comprised deeply sampled blood TCRbeta repertoires from subjects exposed to, actively infected with, or recovered from COVID-19. The repertoires were released in a freely available public database intended as a resource for research on the immune response to SARS-CoV-2. The samples were drawn from the first 160 participants of the ongoing ImmuneRACE study and from some 1,300 subjects provided by 6 global collaborators. The sample metadata nearly always contained a de-identified subject ID, COVID-19 status, age in years and sex. HLA class I and class II types, where available, came from metadata supplied by the sample provider rather than from assay-based typing.

In Seattle, one collaborating source enrolled patients while the infection was active and tracked those patients longitudinally over the course of disease. Each collaborating institution followed its own protocols to collect whole blood in K2EDTA tubes. For TCRbeta analysis, collaborators shipped samples as frozen whole blood, isolated PBMCs, or DNA extracted from either of those sample types. Taken from cysteine to phenylalanine, the CDR3 has 15 residues. The DNA shown is the 45-base CDR3, in frame from base 1. The germline V end is reduced by 3 bases and the J end by 5 bases; junction bases left unmatched: 5. CDR1 is given as MDHEN and CDR2 as SYDVKM, both from the germline V gene. TCRbeta CDR3 regions were amplified from genomic DNA using the immunoSEQ Assay, a bias-controlled multiplex PCR. In the paper's pipeline: The number of nucleated cells in each sample was estimated from the amplification of reference gene primers within the assay. To quantify the absolute abundance of each unique TCRbeta CDR3 rearrangement, sequence reads were collapsed and filtered. Productive Simpson clonality was computed per sample as the square root of Simpson's diversity index over productive rearrangements. TCRdb limited this immuneACCESS table to in-frame rearrangements with V and J called. A share of clones is missing; checked studies link under half to unresolved V genes, and the rest is unexplained. V, J and clone size reflect that table, while D and trimming were determined from the DNA. The sample table shows roughly 170,000 clones, and approximately 79% are seen once. The top ten clonotypes cover around 8% of the sample.

Of note for this clone: Which antigen it targets is not known. Per-base quality was not reported, and no clone a single base away is much larger than it.

Study-wide findings and limitations: The quantity of clinical and demographic metadata differed by source and by participant and was supplied without curation.

The sequencing input was peripheral blood. This sequence was found in a woman aged 55-70 years with COVID-19, enrolled during active disease. The chain is assembled from TRBV28 and TRBJ2-2; 8 central bases correspond to TRBD2. At the DNA level, the sequence is TGTGCCAGCAGTTTTGGGGGACTAGGGACCGGGGAGCTGTTTTTT. It translates as CASSFGGLGTGELFF.